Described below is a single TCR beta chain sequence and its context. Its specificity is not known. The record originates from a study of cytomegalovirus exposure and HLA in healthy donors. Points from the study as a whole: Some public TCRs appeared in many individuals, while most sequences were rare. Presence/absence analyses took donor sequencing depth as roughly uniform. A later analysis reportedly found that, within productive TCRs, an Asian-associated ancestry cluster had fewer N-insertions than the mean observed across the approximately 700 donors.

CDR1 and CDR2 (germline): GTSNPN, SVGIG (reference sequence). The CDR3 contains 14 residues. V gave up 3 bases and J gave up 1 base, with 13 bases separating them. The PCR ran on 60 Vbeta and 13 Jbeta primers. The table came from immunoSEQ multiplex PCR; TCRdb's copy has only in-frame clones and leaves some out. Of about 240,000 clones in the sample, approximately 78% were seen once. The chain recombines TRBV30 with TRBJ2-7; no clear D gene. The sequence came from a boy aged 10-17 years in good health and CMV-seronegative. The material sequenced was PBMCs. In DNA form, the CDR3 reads TGTGCCTGGAGGGTGATGGCAAATTCCTACGAGCAGTACTTC. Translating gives CAWRVMANSYEQYF.